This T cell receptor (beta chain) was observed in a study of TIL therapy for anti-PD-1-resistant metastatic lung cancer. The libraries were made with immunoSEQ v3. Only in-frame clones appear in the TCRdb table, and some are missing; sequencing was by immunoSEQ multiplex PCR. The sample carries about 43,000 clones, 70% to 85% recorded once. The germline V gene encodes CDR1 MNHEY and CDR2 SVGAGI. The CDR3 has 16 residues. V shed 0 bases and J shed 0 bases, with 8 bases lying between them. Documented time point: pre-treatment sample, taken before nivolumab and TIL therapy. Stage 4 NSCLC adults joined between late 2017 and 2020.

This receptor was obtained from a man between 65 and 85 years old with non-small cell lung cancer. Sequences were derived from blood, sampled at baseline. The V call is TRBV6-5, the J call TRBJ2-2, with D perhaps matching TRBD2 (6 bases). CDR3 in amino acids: CASSYSPGANTGELFF. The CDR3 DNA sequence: TGTGCCAGCAGTTACTCTCCGGGAGCGAACACCGGGGAGCTGTTTTTT.